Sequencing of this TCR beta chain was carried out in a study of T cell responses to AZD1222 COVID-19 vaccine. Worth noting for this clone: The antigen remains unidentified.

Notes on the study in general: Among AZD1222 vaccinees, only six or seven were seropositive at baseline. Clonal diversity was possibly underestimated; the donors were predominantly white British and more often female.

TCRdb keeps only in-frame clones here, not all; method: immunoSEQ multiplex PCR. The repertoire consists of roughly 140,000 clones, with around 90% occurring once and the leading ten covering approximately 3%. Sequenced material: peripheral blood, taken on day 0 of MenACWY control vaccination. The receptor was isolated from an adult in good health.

The CDR3 reads CASSLDVGGYTF. DNA for the CDR3: TGCGCCAGCAGCTTGGACGTGGGTGGCTACACCTTC. The chain uses TRBV5-1 and TRBJ1-2; D not certain. The CDR3 length is 12 residues. Germline V gene sequence: CDR1 SGHRS, CDR2 YFSETQ. V lost 0 bases and J 7 bases, leaving 7 bases between the germline ends. The variable domain in full, with the rest retrieved from reference TRBV5-1 and TRBJ1-2, is KAGVTQTPRYLIKTRGQQVTLSCSPISGHRSVSWYQQTPGQGLQFLFEYFSETQRNKGNFPGRFSGRQFSNSRSEMNVSTLELGDSALYLCASSLDVGGYTFGSGTRLTVV.